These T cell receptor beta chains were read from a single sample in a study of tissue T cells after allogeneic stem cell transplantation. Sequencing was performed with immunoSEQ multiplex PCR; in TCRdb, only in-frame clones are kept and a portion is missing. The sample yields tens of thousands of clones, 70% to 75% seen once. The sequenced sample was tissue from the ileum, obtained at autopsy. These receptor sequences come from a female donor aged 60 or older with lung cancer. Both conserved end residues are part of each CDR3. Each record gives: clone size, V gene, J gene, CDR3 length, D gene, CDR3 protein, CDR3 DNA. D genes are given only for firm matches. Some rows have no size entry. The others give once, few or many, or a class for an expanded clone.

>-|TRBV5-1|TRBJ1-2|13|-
CASSIGGPNGYTF
TGCGCCAGCAGTATAGGAGGACCGAATGGCTACACCTTC
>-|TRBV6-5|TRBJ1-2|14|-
CASSYRTGNYGYTF
TGTGCCAGCAGTTACCGAACAGGGAACTATGGCTACACCTTC
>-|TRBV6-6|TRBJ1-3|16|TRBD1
CASSRQGAGSGNTIYF
TGTGCCAGCAGTCGACAGGGCGCGGGCTCTGGAAACACCATATATTTT
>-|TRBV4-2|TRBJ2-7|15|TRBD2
CASSQGGLGAYEQYF
TGTGCCAGCAGCCAAGGTGGACTAGGGGCCTACGAGCAGTACTTC
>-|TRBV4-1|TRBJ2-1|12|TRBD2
CASKASGVEQFF
TGCGCCAGCAAGGCTAGCGGGGTTGAGCAGTTCTTC
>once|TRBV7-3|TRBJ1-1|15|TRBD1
CASSLYGQGATEAFF
TGTGCCAGCAGCCTATACGGACAGGGGGCCACTGAAGCTTTCTTT
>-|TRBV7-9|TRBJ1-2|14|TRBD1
CASSADRVAYGYTF
TGTGCCAGCAGCGCGGACAGGGTGGCATACGGCTACACCTTC
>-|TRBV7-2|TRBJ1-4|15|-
CASSPRSATNEKLFF
TGTGCCAGCAGCCCACGGTCTGCAACTAATGAAAAACTGTTTTTT
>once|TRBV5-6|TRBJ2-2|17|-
CASSLLGQGGGTGELFF
TGTGCCAGCAGCTTGCTAGGACAGGGAGGGGGCACCGGGGAGCTGTTTTTT
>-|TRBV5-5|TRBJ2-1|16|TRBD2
CASSLVTSGSSNEQFF
TGTGCCAGCAGCTTGGTGACTAGCGGGAGCTCTAATGAGCAGTTCTTC
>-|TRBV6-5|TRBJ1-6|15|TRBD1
CASSYSYRGNSPLHF
TGTGCCAGCAGTTACTCGTACAGGGGCAATTCACCCCTCCACTTT
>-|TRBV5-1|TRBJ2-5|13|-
CASSFTHQETQYF
TGCGCCAGCAGCTTCACCCACCAAGAGACCCAGTACTTC
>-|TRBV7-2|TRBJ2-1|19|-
CASRPQGLLRAGNSNEQFF
TGTGCCAGCAGACCCCAGGGCCTCCTGCGTGCCGGGAACTCCAATGAGCAGTTCTTC
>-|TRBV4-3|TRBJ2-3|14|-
CASSRQRRTDTQYF
TGCGCCAGCAGCCGGCAGAGGAGAACAGATACGCAGTATTTT
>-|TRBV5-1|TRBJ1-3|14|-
CASSLDRGGNTIYF
TGCGCCAGCAGCTTGGATAGGGGGGGAAACACCATATATTTT
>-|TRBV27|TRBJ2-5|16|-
CASSLSGWEYQETQYF
TGTGCCAGCAGTTTAAGCGGTTGGGAGTACCAAGAGACCCAGTACTTC
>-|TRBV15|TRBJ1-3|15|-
CATSRGGSSGNTIYF
TGTGCCACCAGCAGAGGGGGGAGCTCTGGAAACACCATATATTTT
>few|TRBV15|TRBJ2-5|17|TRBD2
CATSFRGGAGPRETQYF
TGTGCCACCAGCTTTCGCGGGGGAGCGGGGCCCCGAGAGACCCAGTACTTC
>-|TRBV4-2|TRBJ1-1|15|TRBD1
CASSLAGQGETEAFF
TGTGCCAGCAGCCTGGCGGGACAGGGCGAAACTGAAGCTTTCTTT
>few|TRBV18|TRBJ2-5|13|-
CASSKNSGETQYF
TGTGCCAGCTCAAAAAACTCGGGGGAGACCCAGTACTTC
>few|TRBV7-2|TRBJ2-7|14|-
CASSSIRGAVEQYF
TGTGCCAGCAGCTCGATCAGGGGAGCGGTCGAGCAGTACTTC
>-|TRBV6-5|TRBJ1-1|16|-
CASSYSTWGMNTEAFF
TGTGCCAGCAGTTACTCAACGTGGGGTATGAACACTGAAGCTTTCTTT
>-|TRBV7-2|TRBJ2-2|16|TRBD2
CASSLSRGGLTGELFF
TGTGCCAGCAGCTTATCACGGGGGGGCCTCACCGGGGAGCTGTTTTTT
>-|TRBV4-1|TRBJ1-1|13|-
CASSEAGWTEAFF
TGCGCCAGCAGCGAAGCGGGTTGGACTGAAGCTTTCTTT
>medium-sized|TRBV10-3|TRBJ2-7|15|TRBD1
CAISESDRGAYEQYF
TGTGCCATCAGTGAGTCGGACAGGGGAGCTTACGAGCAGTACTTC
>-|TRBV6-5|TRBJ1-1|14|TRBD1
CASRPDRVWTEAFF
TGTGCCAGCAGGCCGGACAGGGTATGGACTGAAGCTTTCTTT
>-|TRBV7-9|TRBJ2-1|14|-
CASSFGQGKNEQFF
TGTGCCAGCAGCTTTGGGCAGGGAAAAAATGAGCAGTTCTTC
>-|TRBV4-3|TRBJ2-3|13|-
CASSQRLADTQYF
TGCGCCAGCAGCCAGAGATTGGCAGATACGCAGTATTTT
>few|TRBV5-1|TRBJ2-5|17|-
CASSLLGRAGAKETQYF
TGCGCCAGCAGCTTGTTGGGCCGGGCAGGGGCGAAAGAGACCCAGTACTTC
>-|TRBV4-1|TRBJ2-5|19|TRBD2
CASSPRSLRGGSLQETQYF
TGCGCCAGCAGCCCCCGGTCTTTGCGGGGGGGCTCACTCCAAGAGACCCAGTACTTC
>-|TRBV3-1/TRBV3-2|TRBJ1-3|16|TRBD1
CASSRTGQAGGNTIYF
TGTGCCAGCAGCCGAACCGGACAGGCTGGAGGAAACACCATATATTTT
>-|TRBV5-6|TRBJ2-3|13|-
CASSLDTTDTQYF
TGTGCCAGCAGCCTAGACACCACAGATACGCAGTATTTT
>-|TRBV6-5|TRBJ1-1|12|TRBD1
CASIRGRFEAFF
TGTGCCAGCATTAGGGGGCGGTTTGAAGCTTTCTTT
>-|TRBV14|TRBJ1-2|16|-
CASSQVGGRPVYGYTF
TGTGCCAGCAGCCAAGTCGGGGGGCGCCCCGTCTATGGCTACACCTTC
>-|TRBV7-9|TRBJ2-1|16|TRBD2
CASTPPAGGPISEQFF
TGTGCCAGCACCCCCCCGGCGGGAGGGCCTATAAGTGAGCAGTTCTTC
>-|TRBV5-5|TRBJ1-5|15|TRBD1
CASSPHLVGQGGKHF
TGTGCCAGCAGCCCTCACCTCGTCGGACAGGGGGGAAAGCATTTT
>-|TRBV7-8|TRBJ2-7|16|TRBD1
CASSLQGAGLIHEQYF
TGTGCCAGCAGCTTACAGGGGGCAGGGTTAATCCACGAGCAGTACTTC
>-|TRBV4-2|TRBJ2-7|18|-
CASSQVSRPRWGVYEQYF
TGTGCCAGCAGCCAAGTTTCGCGCCCACGGTGGGGAGTCTACGAGCAGTACTTC
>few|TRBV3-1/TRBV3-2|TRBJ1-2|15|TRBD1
CASSQVDRQGHGYTF
TGTGCCAGCAGCCAAGTAGATAGACAGGGGCATGGCTACACCTTC
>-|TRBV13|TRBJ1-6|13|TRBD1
CASSHRGLSPLHF
TGTGCCAGCAGCCACAGGGGGCTCTCACCCCTCCACTTT
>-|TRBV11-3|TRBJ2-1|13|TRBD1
CASSSRQGNEQFF
TGTGCCAGCAGCTCTAGACAGGGCAATGAGCAGTTCTTC
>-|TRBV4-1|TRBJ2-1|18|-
CASSQAAGVGVTYNEQFF
TGCGCCAGCAGCCAAGCGGCAGGTGTAGGGGTCACCTACAATGAGCAGTTCTTC
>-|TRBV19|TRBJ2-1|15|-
CATQKARTAYNEQFF
TGTGCCACCCAAAAGGCTCGGACAGCCTACAATGAGCAGTTCTTC
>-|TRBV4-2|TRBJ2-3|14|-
CASSQDPNTDTQYF
TGTGCCAGCAGCCAAGATCCCAACACAGATACGCAGTATTTT
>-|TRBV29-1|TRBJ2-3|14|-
CSVTEAGRRDTQYF
TGCAGCGTGACAGAGGCGGGACGGAGGGATACGCAGTATTTT
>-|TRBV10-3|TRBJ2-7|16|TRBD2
CAISEGQRGHSYEQYF
TGTGCCATCAGTGAAGGCCAGCGGGGGCACTCCTACGAGCAGTACTTC
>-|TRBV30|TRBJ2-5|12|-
CAWRGAQETQYF
TGTGCCTGGAGGGGCGCCCAAGAGACCCAGTACTTC
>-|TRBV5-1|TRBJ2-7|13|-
CASSPGNTGEQYF
TGCGCCAGCAGCCCGGGGAATACAGGGGAGCAGTACTTC
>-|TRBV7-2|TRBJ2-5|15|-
CASSLYWGADGTQYF
TGTGCCAGCAGCTTATATTGGGGGGCAGACGGGACCCAGTACTTC
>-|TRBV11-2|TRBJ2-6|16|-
CASSLSGATGANVLTF
TGTGCCAGCAGCTTATCAGGGGCGACTGGGGCCAACGTCCTGACTTTC
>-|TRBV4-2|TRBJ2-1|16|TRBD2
CASSQDVRGGYNEQFF
TGTGCCAGCAGCCAAGATGTGCGGGGGGGGTACAATGAGCAGTTCTTC